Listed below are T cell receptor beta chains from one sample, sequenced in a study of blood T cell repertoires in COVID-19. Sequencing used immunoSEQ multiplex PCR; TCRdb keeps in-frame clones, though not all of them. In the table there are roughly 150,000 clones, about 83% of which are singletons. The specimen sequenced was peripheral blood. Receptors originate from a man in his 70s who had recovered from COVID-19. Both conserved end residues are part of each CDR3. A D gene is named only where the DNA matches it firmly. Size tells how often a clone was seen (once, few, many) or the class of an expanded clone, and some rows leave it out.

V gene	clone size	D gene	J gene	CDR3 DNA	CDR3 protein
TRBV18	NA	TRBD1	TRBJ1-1	TGTGCCAGCTCACCACGGGACAGGGCCACTGAAGCTTTCTTT	CASSPRDRATEAFF
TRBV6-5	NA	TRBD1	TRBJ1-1	TGTGCCAGCAATACAGGGGAGAACACTGAAGCTTTCTTT	CASNTGENTEAFF
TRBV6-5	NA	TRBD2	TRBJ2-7	TGTGCCAGCAGGGGGACTAGGGGGGATCACTACGAGCAGTACTTC	CASRGTRGDHYEQYF
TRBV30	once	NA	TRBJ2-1	TGTGCCTGGACCACCCGGGACACCTACAATGAGCAGTTCTTC	CAWTTRDTYNEQFF
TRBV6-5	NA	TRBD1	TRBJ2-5	TGTGCCAGCAGCTCGGGACAGAGTAAGACCCAGTACTTC	CASSSGQSKTQYF
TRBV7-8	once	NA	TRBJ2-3	TGTGCCAGCAGCGCTGGCGCGGGACCAGTGGATACGCAGTATTTT	CASSAGAGPVDTQYF
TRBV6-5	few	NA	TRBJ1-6	TGTGCCAGCAGTTACTCGAGAGACAGTGTTTCACCCCTCCACTTT	CASSYSRDSVSPLHF
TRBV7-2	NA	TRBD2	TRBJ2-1	TGTGCCAGCAGCTCCCTAGCGGGAGGGCCTCTGGATGAGCAGTTCTTC	CASSSLAGGPLDEQFF
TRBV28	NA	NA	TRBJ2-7	TGTGCCAGCAGGGGGATGGGACTTACCTACGAGCAGTACTTC	CASRGMGLTYEQYF
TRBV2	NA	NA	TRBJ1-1	TGTGCCAGCACCTCAGAGGGGGGGCAAGGAACTGAAGCTTTCTTT	CASTSEGGQGTEAFF
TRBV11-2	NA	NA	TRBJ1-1	TGTGCCAGCAGCTTGGGGCAGAACACTGAAGCTTTCTTT	CASSLGQNTEAFF
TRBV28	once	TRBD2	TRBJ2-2	TGTGCCAGCAGACGAGGACTAGCGGGAGTTACCGGGGAGCTGTTTTTT	CASRRGLAGVTGELFF
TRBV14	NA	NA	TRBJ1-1	TGTGCCAGCAGCAGAGTTACTGAGGGCACTGAAGCTTTCTTT	CASSRVTEGTEAFF
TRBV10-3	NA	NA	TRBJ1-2	TGTGCCACCCCCATGCGGGGCTCCCCCTATGGCTACACCTTC	CATPMRGSPYGYTF
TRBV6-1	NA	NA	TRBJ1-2	TGTGCCAGCAGTGAATTAGGGGCAGGCTATGGCTACACCTTC	CASSELGAGYGYTF
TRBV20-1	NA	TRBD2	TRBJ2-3	TGCAGTGCTAGTCCGTCACTAGCGGGTAGCACAGATACGCAGTATTTT	CSASPSLAGSTDTQYF
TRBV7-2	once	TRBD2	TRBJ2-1	TGTGCCAGCAGCTTGACTAGCGGGAGTATTTATGAGCAGTTCTTC	CASSLTSGSIYEQFF
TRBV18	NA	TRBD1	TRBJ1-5	TGTGCCAGCTCACCTCGACAGGGGCTTGATCAGCCCCAGCATTTT	CASSPRQGLDQPQHF
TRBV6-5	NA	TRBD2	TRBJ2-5	TGTGCCAGCAGTCGGCGGGAGGGCCGTGGGACCCAGTACTTC	CASSRREGRGTQYF
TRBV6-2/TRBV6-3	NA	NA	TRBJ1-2	TGTGCCAGCAGTTATGGGTCCTGGGAGGCAAACTATGGCTACACCTTC	CASSYGSWEANYGYTF
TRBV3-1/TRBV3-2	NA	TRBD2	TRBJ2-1	TGTGCCAGCAGCCTTTACGCTAGCGGGAGGAACAATGAGCAGTTCTTC	CASSLYASGRNNEQFF
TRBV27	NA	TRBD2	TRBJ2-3	TGTGCCAGCAGCCCCTTGGAGGGAGGGCCAGATACGCAGTATTTT	CASSPLEGGPDTQYF
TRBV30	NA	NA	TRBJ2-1	TGTGCCTGGAGTGTAGTCTCCCCCACCGGAGGGGAGCAGTTCTTC	CAWSVVSPTGGEQFF
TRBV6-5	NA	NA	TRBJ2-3	TGTGCCAGCAGACGGGTGGAGACAGATACGCAGTATTTT	CASRRVETDTQYF
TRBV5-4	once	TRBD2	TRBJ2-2	TGTGCCAGCAGCTTGGGGTCTAGCGGGACTGCCGGGGAGCTGTTTTTT	CASSLGSSGTAGELFF
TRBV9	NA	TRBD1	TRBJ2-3	TGTGCCAGCGGGACAGGGATAAGAACAGATACGCAGTATTTT	CASGTGIRTDTQYF
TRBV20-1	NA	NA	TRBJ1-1	TGCAGTGCTAGTGTGGCAGGGCGTGTAAACACTGAAGCTTTCTTT	CSASVAGRVNTEAFF
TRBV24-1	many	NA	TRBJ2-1	TGTGCCACCAGTGATACAGCAGGCTCCTACAATGAGCAGTTCTTC	CATSDTAGSYNEQFF
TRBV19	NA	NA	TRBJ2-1	TGTGCCAGTAGTACCACTCTAGGACATCACAATGAGCAGTTCTTC	CASSTTLGHHNEQFF
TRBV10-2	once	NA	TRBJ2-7	TGCGCCAGCAGTGAGATCGGAGGTACCTACGAGCAGTACTTC	CASSEIGGTYEQYF
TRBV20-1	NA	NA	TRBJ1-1	TGCAGTGCTAGATATAACACTGAAGCTTTCTTT	CSARYNTEAFF
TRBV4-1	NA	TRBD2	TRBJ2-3	TGCGCCAGCAGCCAAGCTAGCGGGAGGTTCACAGATACGCAGTATTTT	CASSQASGRFTDTQYF
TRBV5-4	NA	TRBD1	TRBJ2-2	TGTGCCAGCAGGAGTAGACCCGGGACAGACAACACCGGGGAGCTGTTTTTT	CASRSRPGTDNTGELFF
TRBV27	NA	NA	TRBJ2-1	TGTGCCAGCGGCGAATGGAGCTACAATGAGCAGTTCTTC	CASGEWSYNEQFF
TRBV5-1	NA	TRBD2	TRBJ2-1	TGCGCCAGCAGCCCGGGACTAGCGGGAGGGAATGAGCAGTTCTTC	CASSPGLAGGNEQFF
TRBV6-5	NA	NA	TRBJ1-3	TGTGCCAGCAGTCGTTCCCAGTACTCTGGAAACACCATATATTTT	CASSRSQYSGNTIYF
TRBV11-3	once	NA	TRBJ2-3	TGTGCCAGCACCTTAGGCAGTAGCACAGATACGCAGTATTTT	CASTLGSSTDTQYF
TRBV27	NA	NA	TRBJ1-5	TGTGCCAGCAGCCACTCAACAGGGAATCAGCCCCAGCATTTT	CASSHSTGNQPQHF
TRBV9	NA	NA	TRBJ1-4	TGTGCCAGCAGCGAGTCAGGTCGTGAAAAACTGTTTTTT	CASSESGREKLFF
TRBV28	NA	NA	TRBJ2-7	TGTGCCAGCAGTCCCTCCATGGCAGGGAATTACGAGCAGTACTTC	CASSPSMAGNYEQYF